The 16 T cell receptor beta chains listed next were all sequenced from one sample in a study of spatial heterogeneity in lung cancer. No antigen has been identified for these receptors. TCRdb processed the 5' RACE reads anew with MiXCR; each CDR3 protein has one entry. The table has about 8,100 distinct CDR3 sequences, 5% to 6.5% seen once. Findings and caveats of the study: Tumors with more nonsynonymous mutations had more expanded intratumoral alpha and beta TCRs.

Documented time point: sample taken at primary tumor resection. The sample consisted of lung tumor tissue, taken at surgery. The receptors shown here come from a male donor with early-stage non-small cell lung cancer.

CDR3 sequence: CASSNRGLRQPQHF. The CDR3 DNA sequence: TGTGCCAGCAGCAACAGGGGGCTCAGACAGCCCCAGCATTTT. The J gene is TRBJ1-5, the V gene TRBV12-3 or TRBV12-4; TRBD1 aligns across 9 bases. The CDR3 sequence is 14 residues long. J lost 7 bases, V lost 6 bases, and 7 bases had no gene match.

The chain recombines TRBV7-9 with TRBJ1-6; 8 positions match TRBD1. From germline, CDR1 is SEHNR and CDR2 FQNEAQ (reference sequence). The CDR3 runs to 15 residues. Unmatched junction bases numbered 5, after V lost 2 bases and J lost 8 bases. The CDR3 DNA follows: TGTGCCAGCAGCTTAACGGGCAGGGGGCATTCACCCCTCCACTTT. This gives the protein CASSLTGRGHSPLHF.

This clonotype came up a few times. CDR3 protein: CASSLVRVSTDTQYF. The CDR3 nucleotides are TGTGCCAGCAGCTTAGTTAGGGTGAGCACAGATACGCAGTATTTT. The genes are TRBV7-2 and TRBJ2-3; D is unresolved. Between the trimmed V and J ends, which lost 1 base and 0 bases, there was a span of 8 bases. This CDR3 region has 15 residues. Germline lookup yields CDR1 SGHTA and CDR2 FQGNSA.

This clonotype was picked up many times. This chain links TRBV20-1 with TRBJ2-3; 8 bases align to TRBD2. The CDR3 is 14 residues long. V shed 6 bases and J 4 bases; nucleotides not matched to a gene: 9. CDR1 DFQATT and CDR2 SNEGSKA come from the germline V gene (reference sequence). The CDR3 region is CSARIRGGADTQYF. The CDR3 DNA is TGCAGTGCCCGTATACGGGGGGGCGCAGATACGCAGTATTTT.

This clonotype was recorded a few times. The CDR3 bases are TGTGCCAGCAGAAGTACAGGGGCGAACACCGGGGAGCTGTTTTTT. This sequence encodes CASRSTGANTGELFF. The chain is built from TRBV5-6 and TRBJ2-2; 7 nucleotides match TRBD1. Per germline, CDR1 SGHDT and CDR2 YYEEEE. V lost 5 bases and J lost 0; bases outside the gene matches: 4. The CDR3 sequence is 15 residues long. Complete variable domain (other parts from reference TRBV5-6 and TRBJ2-2): DAGVTQSPTHLIKTRGQQVTLRCSPKSGHDTVSWYQQALGQGPQFIFQYYEEEERQRGNFPDRFSGHQFPNYSSELNVNALLLGDSALYLCASRSTGANTGELFFGEGSRLTVL.

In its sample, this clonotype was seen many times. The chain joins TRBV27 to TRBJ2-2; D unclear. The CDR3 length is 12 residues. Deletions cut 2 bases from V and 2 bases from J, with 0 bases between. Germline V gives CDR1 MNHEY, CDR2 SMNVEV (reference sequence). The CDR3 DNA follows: TGTGCCAGCAGTTTAAACACCGGGGAGCTGTTTTTT. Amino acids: CASSLNTGELFF.

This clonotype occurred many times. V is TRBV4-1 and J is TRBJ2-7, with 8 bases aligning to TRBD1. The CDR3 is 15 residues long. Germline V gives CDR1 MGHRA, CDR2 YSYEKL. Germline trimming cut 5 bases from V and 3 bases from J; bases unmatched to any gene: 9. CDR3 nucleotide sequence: TGCGCCAGCAGCTATCTGTACAGGGGGGACTACGAGCAGTACTTC. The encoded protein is CASSYLYRGDYEQYF.

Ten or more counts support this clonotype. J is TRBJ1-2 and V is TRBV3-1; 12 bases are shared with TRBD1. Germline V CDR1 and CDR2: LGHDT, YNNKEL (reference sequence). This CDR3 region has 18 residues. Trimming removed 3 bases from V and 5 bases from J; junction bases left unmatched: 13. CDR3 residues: CASSHSGTGGDLSYGYTF. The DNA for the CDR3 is TGTGCCAGCAGCCATTCCGGGACAGGGGGCGATTTGTCGTATGGCTACACCTTC.

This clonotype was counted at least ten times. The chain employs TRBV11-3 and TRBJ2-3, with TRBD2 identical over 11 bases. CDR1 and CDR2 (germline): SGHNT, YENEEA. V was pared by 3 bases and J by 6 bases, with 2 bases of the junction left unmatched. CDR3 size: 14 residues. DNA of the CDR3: TGTGCCAGCAGCTTCACTAGCGGGAGCGATACGCAGTATTTT. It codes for CASSFTSGSDTQYF.

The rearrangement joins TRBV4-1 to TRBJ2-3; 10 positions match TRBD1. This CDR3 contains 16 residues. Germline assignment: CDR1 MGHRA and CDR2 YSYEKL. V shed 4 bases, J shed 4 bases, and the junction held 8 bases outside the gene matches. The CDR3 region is CASSPTPGQGSDTQYF. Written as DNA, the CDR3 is TGCGCCAGCAGCCCGACTCCGGGACAGGGGTCAGATACGCAGTATTTT.

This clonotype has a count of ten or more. CDR3 DNA sequence: TGTGCCAGCAGTGAGGGGCAGGGGGCTACCTACGAGCAGTACTTC. This sequence encodes CASSEGQGATYEQYF. The chain has TRBV6-1 and TRBJ2-7; 8 bases match TRBD1. This CDR3 spans 15 amino acids. Per the germline V gene, CDR1 is MNHNS and CDR2 is SASEGT. V shed 3 bases and J 2 bases; nucleotides not matched to a gene: 6.

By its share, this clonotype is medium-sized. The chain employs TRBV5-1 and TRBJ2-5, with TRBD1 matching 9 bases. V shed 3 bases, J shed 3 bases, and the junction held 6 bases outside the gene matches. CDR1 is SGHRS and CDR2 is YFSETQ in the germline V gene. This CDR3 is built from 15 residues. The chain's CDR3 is CASSSLGQGKETQYF. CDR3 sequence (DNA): TGCGCCAGCAGCTCGTTGGGACAGGGAAAAGAGACCCAGTACTTC.

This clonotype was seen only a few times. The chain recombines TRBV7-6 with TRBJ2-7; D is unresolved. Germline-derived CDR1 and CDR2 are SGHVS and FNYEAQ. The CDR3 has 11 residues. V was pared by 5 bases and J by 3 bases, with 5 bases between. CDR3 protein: CASSADYEQYF. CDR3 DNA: TGTGCCAGCAGCGCGGACTACGAGCAGTACTTC.

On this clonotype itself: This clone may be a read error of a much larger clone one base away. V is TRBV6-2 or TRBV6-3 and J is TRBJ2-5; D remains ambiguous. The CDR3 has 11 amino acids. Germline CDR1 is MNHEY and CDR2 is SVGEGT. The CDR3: CASSDQGTQYF. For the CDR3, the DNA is TGTGCCAGCAGTGACCAAGGGACCCAGTACTTC.

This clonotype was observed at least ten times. CDR3: CASSYDGTSNTGELFF. The CDR3, as DNA: TGTGCCAGCAGTTACGATGGCACCTCGAACACCGGGGAGCTGTTTTTT. The chain is built from TRBV6-6 and TRBJ2-2, with unresolved D. The germline V and J ends were trimmed by 2 bases and 0 bases, with 10 bases remaining between them. Germline loops: CDR1 MNHNY, CDR2 SVGAGI (reference sequence). The CDR3 is 16 amino acids.

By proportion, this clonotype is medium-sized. This CDR3 reads CASSQGLIGYTEAFF. CDR3 nucleotides: TGTGCCAGCAGCCAGGGACTGATAGGGTACACTGAAGCTTTCTTT. The chain links TRBV4-2 to TRBJ1-1; the D gene is possibly TRBD1 (5 bases). V shed 3 bases and J shed 3 bases, with 14 bases lying between them. The germline V gene has CDR1 LGHNA and CDR2 YNFKEQ. The CDR3 has 15 amino acids.